A selection of T cell receptor beta chains follows, all from one sample in a study of T-cell reconstitution after alpha-beta-depleted transplantation in children. TCRdb re-analysed the PCR reads in MiXCR, keeping a single row per CDR3 protein. This sample has over 90,000 distinct CDR3 sequences, with around 5.9% found just once. The input for sequencing was PBMCs, mostly from graft donor cells, taken 60 days after TCRalphabeta/CD19-depleted stem cell transplant. Receptors were obtained from a female patient aged 2-9 years who had a stem cell transplant for Fanconi anemia, so the T cells may come from the graft donor. CDR3s include the opening cysteine and the closing phenylalanine or tryptophan. The D gene is left open where the match is weak. Rows may omit the clone size; those that give it use once, few, many or a size class.

cdr3_aa: CTSSLENSGSSSYNEQFF; cdr3_nt: TGTACCAGCAGTTTAGAAAATAGCGGGAGTAGCTCCTACAATGAGCAGTTCTTC; clone_size: .; j_call: TRBJ2-1; v_call: TRBV12-3/TRBV12-4; d_call: TRBD2
cdr3_aa: CASSASGTSTDTQYF; cdr3_nt: TGTGCCAGCAGCGCAAGCGGGACTAGCACAGATACGCAGTATTTT; clone_size: .; j_call: TRBJ2-3; v_call: TRBV9; d_call: TRBD2
cdr3_aa: CASSLPSDGYEQFF; cdr3_nt: TGCGCCAGCAGCTTGCCATCGGACGGCTATGAGCAGTTCTTC; clone_size: .; j_call: TRBJ2-1; v_call: TRBV5-1; d_call: .
cdr3_aa: CASSLIGPRGDRQYF; cdr3_nt: TGTGCCAGCAGCTTAATTGGCCCTAGGGGCGATCGGCAGTACTTC; clone_size: many; j_call: TRBJ2-7; v_call: TRBV7-8; d_call: .
cdr3_aa: CASSEPRQGATQYF; cdr3_nt: TGTGCCAGCAGCGAACCTCGACAGGGGGCTACGCAGTATTTT; clone_size: many; j_call: TRBJ2-3; v_call: TRBV25-1; d_call: TRBD1
cdr3_aa: CASSLETGSGELFF; cdr3_nt: TGTGCCAGCAGCTTAGAAACAGGGTCCGGGGAGCTGTTTTTT; clone_size: many; j_call: TRBJ2-2; v_call: TRBV7-7; d_call: .
cdr3_aa: CSATRQGAHYEQYF; cdr3_nt: TGCAGTGCCACCCGACAGGGGGCCCATTACGAGCAGTACTTC; clone_size: many; j_call: TRBJ2-7; v_call: TRBV20-1; d_call: TRBD1
cdr3_aa: CASSTIRQGPSETQYF; cdr3_nt: TGTGCCAGCAGCACTATCCGACAGGGTCCCTCAGAGACCCAGTACTTC; clone_size: few; j_call: TRBJ2-5; v_call: TRBV28; d_call: TRBD1
cdr3_aa: CASTPGLGQVNTGELFF; cdr3_nt: TGTGCCAGCACCCCTGGTCTGGGCCAGGTGAACACCGGGGAGCTGTTTTTT; clone_size: few; j_call: TRBJ2-2; v_call: TRBV6-1; d_call: .
cdr3_aa: CASSVGTFNTQYF; cdr3_nt: TGTGCCAGCAGCGTAGGGACTTTTAATACGCAGTATTTT; clone_size: many; j_call: TRBJ2-3; v_call: TRBV9; d_call: .
cdr3_aa: CASSVGTISYEQYF; cdr3_nt: TGTGCCAGCAGTGTAGGGACTATTAGCTACGAGCAGTACTTC; clone_size: few; j_call: TRBJ2-7; v_call: TRBV2; d_call: TRBD2
cdr3_aa: CASSPRMGGLADTQYF; cdr3_nt: TGTGCCAGCAGCCCCCGCATGGGGGGCTTGGCAGATACGCAGTATTTT; clone_size: many; j_call: TRBJ2-3; v_call: TRBV7-2; d_call: .
cdr3_aa: CSAEQHGYGYTF; cdr3_nt: TGCAGTGCTGAACAACACGGCTATGGCTACACCTTC; clone_size: few; j_call: TRBJ1-2; v_call: TRBV20-1; d_call: .
cdr3_aa: CASSTGDEQYF; cdr3_nt: TGTGCCAGCAGTACCGGAGACGAGCAGTACTTC; clone_size: many; j_call: TRBJ2-7; v_call: TRBV6-6; d_call: .
cdr3_aa: CASSLLAGGDEQFF; cdr3_nt: TGTGCCAGCAGTCTACTAGCGGGAGGCGATGAGCAGTTCTTC; clone_size: many; j_call: TRBJ2-1; v_call: TRBV27; d_call: TRBD2
cdr3_aa: CSATPPGPRRSTDTQYF; cdr3_nt: TGCAGTGCTACCCCCCCCGGCCCGAGGCGGAGCACAGATACGCAGTATTTT; clone_size: many; j_call: TRBJ2-3; v_call: TRBV20-1; d_call: .
cdr3_aa: CATHRGTYEQYF; cdr3_nt: TGTGCCACCCACAGGGGTACCTACGAGCAGTACTTC; clone_size: .; j_call: TRBJ2-7; v_call: TRBV6-2/TRBV6-3; d_call: TRBD1
cdr3_aa: CASSILGVTHEQYF; cdr3_nt: TGTGCCAGTAGTATTCTGGGAGTAACCCACGAGCAGTACTTC; clone_size: .; j_call: TRBJ2-7; v_call: TRBV19; d_call: .
cdr3_aa: CASSLVVSTQGSYGYTF; cdr3_nt: TGCGCCAGCAGCTTGGTCGTTTCGACCCAGGGAAGCTATGGCTACACCTTC; clone_size: many; j_call: TRBJ1-2; v_call: TRBV5-1; d_call: .